What follows describes a single TCR beta chain. The source of the sample is a study of blood T cell repertoires in COVID-19. Study-wide context: T cells, B-cell-depleted T cells, or PBMCs provided the cDNA or gDNA that served as material.

Original methodology: Quantification of nucleated cells was approximated via reference gene primer amplification. Clones were read by immunoSEQ multiplex PCR, and TCRdb kept only the in-frame ones, dropping some. V, J and clone size are taken as reported in that table, and D and trimming were inferred from the DNA itself. The table lists roughly 190,000 clones, 80% of them singletons, with 5.5% to 8.5% in the top ten. CDR3 size: 17 residues. The junction had 11 bases not matched to a gene; V was cut back by 5 bases and J by 1 base. Germline CDR1 reads LNHDA; CDR2 reads SQIVND (reference sequence). Sequencing was carried out using peripheral blood. This receptor was obtained from a man aged 55 to 70 with acute or convalescent COVID-19. V usage is TRBV19 and J usage is TRBJ2-5; TRBD1 matches at 9 bases. CDR3 in DNA: TGTGCCAGTAGTGCCGGGACAGGGAGGGGGGGCCAAGAGACCCAGTACTTC. It is translated as CASSAGTGRGGQETQYF.